This T cell receptor (beta chain) was identified in a study of pediatric ulcerative colitis. The method was immunoSEQ multiplex PCR; TCRdb's version includes in-frame clones alone and lacks a portion of them. This table has 30,000 to 40,000 clones, 82% appearing once. Sequenced: blood. This clonotype was sampled from a boy aged 5 to 17 with severe ulcerative colitis.

The CDR3 region is CASRTLEQGAGEKLFF. CDR3 nucleotides: TGTGCCAGCAGGACCCTTGAACAGGGGGCGGGGGAAAAACTGTTTTTT. The genes are TRBV2 and TRBJ1-4; 9 nucleotides match TRBD1. The CDR3 has 16 amino acids. V shed 6 bases, J shed 8 bases, and the junction held 13 bases outside the gene matches. CDR1 and CDR2 (germline): SNHLY, FYNNEI.